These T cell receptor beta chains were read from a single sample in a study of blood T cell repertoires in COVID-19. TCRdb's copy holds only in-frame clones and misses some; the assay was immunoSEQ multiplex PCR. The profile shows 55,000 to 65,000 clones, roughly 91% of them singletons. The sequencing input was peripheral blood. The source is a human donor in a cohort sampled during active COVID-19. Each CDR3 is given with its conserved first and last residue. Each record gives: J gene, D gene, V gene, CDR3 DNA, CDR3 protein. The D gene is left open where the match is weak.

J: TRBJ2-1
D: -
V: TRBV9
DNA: TGTGCCAGCAGCTCCCCCCGGGAGCAGTTCTTC
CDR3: CASSSPREQFF

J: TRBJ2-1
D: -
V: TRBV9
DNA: TGTGCCAGCAGCGAGGCCGGGGAATATGAGCAGTTCTTC
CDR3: CASSEAGEYEQFF

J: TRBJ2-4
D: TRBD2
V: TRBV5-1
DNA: TGCGCCAGCAGCTGGCCTAGCGGGGCGCGGGTAGCCAAAAACATTCAGTACTTC
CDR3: CASSWPSGARVAKNIQYF

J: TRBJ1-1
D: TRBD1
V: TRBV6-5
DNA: TGTGCCAGCAGTTATAATAGGGGGCACGGAACTGAAGCTTTCTTT
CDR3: CASSYNRGHGTEAFF

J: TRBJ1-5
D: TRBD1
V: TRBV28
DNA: TGTGCCAGCAGCCAGACCGGGACAGGGGGCAATCAGCCCCAGCATTTT
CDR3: CASSQTGTGGNQPQHF

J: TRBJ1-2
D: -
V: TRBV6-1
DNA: TGTGCCAGCAGTGAATTTGGCAGGATTGACTATGGCTACACCTTC
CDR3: CASSEFGRIDYGYTF

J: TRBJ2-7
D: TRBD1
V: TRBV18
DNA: TGTGCCAGCTCACCTGGGACAGGGGGCGACGAGCAGTACTTC
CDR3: CASSPGTGGDEQYF

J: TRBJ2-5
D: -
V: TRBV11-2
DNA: TGTGCCACCTCTCGGGGGGAGACCCAGTACTTC
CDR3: CATSRGETQYF

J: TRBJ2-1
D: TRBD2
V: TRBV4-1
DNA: TGCGCCAGCAGCCAAGAGCTCGGACTAGTCGGGTATGAGCAGTTCTTC
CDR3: CASSQELGLVGYEQFF

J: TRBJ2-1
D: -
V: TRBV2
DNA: TGTGCCAGCAGTGCTAGTTATGAGCAGTTCTTC
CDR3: CASSASYEQFF

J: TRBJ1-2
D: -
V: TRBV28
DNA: TGTGCCAGCAGTTTAGGGGGCTTCTATGGCTACACCTTC
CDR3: CASSLGGFYGYTF

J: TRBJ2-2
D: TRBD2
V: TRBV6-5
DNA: TGTGCCACCCGGGAGGGGGGTAGGAACACCGGGGAGCTGTTTTTT
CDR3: CATREGGRNTGELFF

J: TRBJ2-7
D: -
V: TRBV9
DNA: TGTGCCAGCAGCGCGACGACAGGCTCCTACGAGCAGTACTTC
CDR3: CASSATTGSYEQYF

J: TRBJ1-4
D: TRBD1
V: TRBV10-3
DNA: TGTGCCATCAGTGAAGGCTCTTCGTCGGGGACAGGGAGGGAAAAACTGTTTTTT
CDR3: CAISEGSSSGTGREKLFF

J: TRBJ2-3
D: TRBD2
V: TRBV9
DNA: TGTGCCAGCAGCTCCCGGACTAGCGCCTCAGATACGCAGTATTTT
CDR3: CASSSRTSASDTQYF

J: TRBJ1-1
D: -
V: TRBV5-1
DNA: TGCGCCAGCAGCTCCGGGACATTGAACACTGAAGCTTTCTTT
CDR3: CASSSGTLNTEAFF

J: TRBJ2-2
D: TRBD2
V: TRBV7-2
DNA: TGTGCCAGCAGCTTAAGGGCGGGGGGCGTCGGGGAGCTGTTTTTT
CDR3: CASSLRAGGVGELFF

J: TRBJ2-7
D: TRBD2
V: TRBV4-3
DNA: TGCGCCAGCAGCCAAGAGTTATTTTACAGCGGGGGACTCTCGGGCGAGCAGTACTTC
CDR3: CASSQELFYSGGLSGEQYF